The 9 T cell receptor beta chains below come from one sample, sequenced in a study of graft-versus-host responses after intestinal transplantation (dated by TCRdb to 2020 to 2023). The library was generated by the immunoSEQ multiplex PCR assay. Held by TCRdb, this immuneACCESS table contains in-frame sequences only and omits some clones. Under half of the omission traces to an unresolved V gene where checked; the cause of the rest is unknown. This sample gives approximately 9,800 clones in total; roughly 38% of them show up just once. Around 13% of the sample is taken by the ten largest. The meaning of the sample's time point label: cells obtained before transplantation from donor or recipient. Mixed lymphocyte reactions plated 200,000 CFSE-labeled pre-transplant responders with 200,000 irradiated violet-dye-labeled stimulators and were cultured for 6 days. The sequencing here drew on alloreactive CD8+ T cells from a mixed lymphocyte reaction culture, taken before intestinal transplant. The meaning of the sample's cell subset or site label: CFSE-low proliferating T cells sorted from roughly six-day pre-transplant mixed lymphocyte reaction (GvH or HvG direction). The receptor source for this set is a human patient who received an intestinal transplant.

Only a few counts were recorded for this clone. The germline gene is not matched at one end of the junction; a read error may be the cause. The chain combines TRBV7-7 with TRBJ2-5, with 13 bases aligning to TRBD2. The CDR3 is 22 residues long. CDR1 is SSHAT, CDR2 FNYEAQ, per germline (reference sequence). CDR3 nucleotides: TGTGCTAGCAGCTTAGGGGCCTCGGTACTACTAGCGGGGGGGCCAAGTTCGGAGACCCAGTACTTC. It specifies CASSLGASVLLAGGPSSETQYF.

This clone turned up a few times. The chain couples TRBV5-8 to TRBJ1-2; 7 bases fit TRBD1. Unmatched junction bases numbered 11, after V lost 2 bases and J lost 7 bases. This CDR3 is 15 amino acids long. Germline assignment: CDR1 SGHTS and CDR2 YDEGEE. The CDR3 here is CASSFRSTGRPGYTF. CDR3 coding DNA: TGTGCCAGCAGCTTCCGGTCGACAGGGAGGCCTGGCTACACCTTC.

This CDR3 reads CARSPMRQGGYEKLFF. For the CDR3, the DNA is TGTGCCAGAAGCCCCATGCGACAGGGGGGTTATGAAAAACTGTTTTTT. The chain combines TRBV5-3 with TRBJ1-4; 9 bases are a match to TRBD1. TRBV5-3 is flagged as an ORF with uncertain function. There are 16 residues in the CDR3. V lost 4 bases and J lost 6; bases outside the gene matches: 10.

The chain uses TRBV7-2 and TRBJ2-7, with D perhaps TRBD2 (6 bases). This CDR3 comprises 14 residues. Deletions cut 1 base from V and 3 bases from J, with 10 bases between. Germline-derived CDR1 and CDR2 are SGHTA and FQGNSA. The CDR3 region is CASSLGYGSYEQYF. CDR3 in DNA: TGTGCCAGCAGCTTAGGTTACGGGAGCTACGAGCAGTACTTC.

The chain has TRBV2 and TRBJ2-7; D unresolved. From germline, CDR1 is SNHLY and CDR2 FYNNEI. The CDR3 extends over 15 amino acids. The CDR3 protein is CFRKKTAYDFYEQYF. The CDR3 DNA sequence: TGTTTCAGGAAGAAGACGGCATACGATTTCTACGAGCAGTACTTC. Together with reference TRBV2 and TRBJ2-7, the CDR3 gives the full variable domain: EPEVTQTPSHQVTQMGQEVILRCVPISNHLYFYWYRQILGQKVEFLVSFYNNEISEKSEIFDDQFSVERPDGSNFTLKIRSTKLEDSAMYFCFRKKTAYDFYEQYFGPGTRLTVT.

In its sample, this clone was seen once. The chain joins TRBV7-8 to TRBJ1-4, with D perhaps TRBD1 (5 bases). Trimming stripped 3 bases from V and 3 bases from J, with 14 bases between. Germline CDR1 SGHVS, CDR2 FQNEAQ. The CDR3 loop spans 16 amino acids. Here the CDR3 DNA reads TGTGCCAGCAGCTTGTACTTCAGGGTGGCTAATGAAAAACTGTTTTTT. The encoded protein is CASSLYFRVANEKLFF.

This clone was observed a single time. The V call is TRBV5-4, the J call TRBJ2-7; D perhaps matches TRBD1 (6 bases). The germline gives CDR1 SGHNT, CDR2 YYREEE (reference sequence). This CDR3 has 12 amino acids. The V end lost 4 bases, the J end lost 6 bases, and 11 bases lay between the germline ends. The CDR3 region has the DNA TGTGCCAGCAGCCCCGGGACACTCGAGCAGTACTTC. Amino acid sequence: CASSPGTLEQYF.

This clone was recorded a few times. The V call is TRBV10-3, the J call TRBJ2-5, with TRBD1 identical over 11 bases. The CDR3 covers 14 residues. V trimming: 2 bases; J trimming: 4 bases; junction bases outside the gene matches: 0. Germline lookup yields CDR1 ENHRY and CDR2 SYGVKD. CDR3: CAISEGQGAETQYF. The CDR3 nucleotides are TGTGCCATCAGTGAGGGACAGGGGGCAGAGACCCAGTACTTC.

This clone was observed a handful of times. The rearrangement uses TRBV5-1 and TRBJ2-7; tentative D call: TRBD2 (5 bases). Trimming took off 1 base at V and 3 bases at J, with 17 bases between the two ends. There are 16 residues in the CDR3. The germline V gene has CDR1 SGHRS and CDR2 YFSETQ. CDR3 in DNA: TGCGCCAGCAGCTTGCGCGGGCAGGTGGAATTCTACGAGCAGTACTTC. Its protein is CASSLRGQVEFYEQYF. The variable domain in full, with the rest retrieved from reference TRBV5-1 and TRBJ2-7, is KAGVTQTPRYLIKTRGQQVTLSCSPISGHRSVSWYQQTPGQGLQFLFEYFSETQRNKGNFPGRFSGRQFSNSRSEMNVSTLELGDSALYLCASSLRGQVEFYEQYFGPGTRLTVT.